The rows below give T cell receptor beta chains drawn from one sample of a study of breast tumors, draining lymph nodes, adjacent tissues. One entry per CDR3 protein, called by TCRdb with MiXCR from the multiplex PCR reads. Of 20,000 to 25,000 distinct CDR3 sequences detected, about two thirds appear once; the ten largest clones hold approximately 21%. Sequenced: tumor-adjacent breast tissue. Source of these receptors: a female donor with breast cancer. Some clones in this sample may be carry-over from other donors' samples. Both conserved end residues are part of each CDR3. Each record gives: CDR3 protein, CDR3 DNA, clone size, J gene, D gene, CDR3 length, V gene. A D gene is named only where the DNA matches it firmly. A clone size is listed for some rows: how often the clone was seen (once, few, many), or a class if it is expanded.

CASSQAGTGLRYGYTF | TGCGCCAGCAGCCAGGCCGGGACAGGTCTGAGGTATGGCTACACCTTC | - | TRBJ1-2 | TRBD1 | 16 | TRBV4-3
CATKDYNSPLHF | TGTGCCACCAAGGATTATAATTCACCCCTCCACTTT | - | TRBJ1-6 | - | 12 | TRBV15
CSARETSGSRGEQFF | TGCAGTGCTAGAGAAACTAGCGGAAGTCGTGGTGAGCAGTTCTTC | once | TRBJ2-1 | TRBD2 | 15 | TRBV20-1
CATSRGQGVGYGYTF | TGTGCCACCAGCAGAGGACAGGGCGTCGGGTATGGCTACACCTTC | - | TRBJ1-2 | TRBD1 | 15 | TRBV15
CASSVDSSSVRQYF | TGTGCCAGTAGTGTAGACTCCAGCTCCGTCAGGCAGTATTTT | - | TRBJ2-3 | - | 14 | TRBV19
CASSPDRETQYF | TGTGCCAGCAGCCCCGATAGAGAGACCCAGTACTTC | - | TRBJ2-5 | - | 12 | TRBV7-6
CAWSGDRGDTQYF | TGTGCCTGGAGTGGGGACAGAGGAGATACGCAGTATTTT | many | TRBJ2-3 | TRBD1 | 13 | TRBV30
CSALGQDEQYF | TGCAGTGCCCTCGGACAGGACGAGCAGTACTTC | - | TRBJ2-7 | TRBD1 | 11 | TRBV20-1
CATSSGLAGDTQYF | TGTGCCACCAGCAGTGGACTAGCGGGAGATACGCAGTATTTT | - | TRBJ2-3 | TRBD2 | 14 | TRBV15
CAISEEGTRGYGYTF | TGTGCCATCAGTGAAGAAGGCACGCGGGGCTATGGCTACACCTTC | - | TRBJ1-2 | - | 15 | TRBV10-3
CASSSAGHLGKTGELFF | TGTGCCAGCAGCTCAGCGGGACACCTCGGAAAGACCGGGGAGCTGTTTTTT | - | TRBJ2-2 | - | 17 | TRBV7-3
CASSLAGGAGVYEQYF | TGTGCCAGCAGCTTAGCAGGGGGGGCCGGGGTCTACGAGCAGTACTTC | many | TRBJ2-7 | - | 16 | TRBV13
CASSKSGPSSYNEQFF | TGTGCCAGCTCCAAGAGCGGGCCGAGCTCCTACAATGAGCAGTTCTTC | many | TRBJ2-1 | - | 16 | TRBV9
CASSLGTRRVEKANYGYTF | TGTGCCAGCAGCTTGGGGACTCGGAGGGTGGAAAAAGCTAACTATGGCTACACCTTC | few | TRBJ1-2 | - | 19 | TRBV7-6
CASRPRRRYF | TGCGCCAGCAGACCCCGGCGCAGGTACTTC | - | TRBJ2-7 | - | 10 | TRBV7-3
CASSLAAGRTNSPLHF | TGTGCCAGCAGCTTAGCGGCAGGGAGAACAAATTCACCCCTCCACTTT | - | TRBJ1-6 | - | 16 | TRBV7-6
CASTQAGGTSYF | TGTGCCAGCACCCAGGCGGGGGGTACCTCGTACTTC | - | TRBJ2-7 | TRBD2 | 12 | TRBV7-9
CATSRDLLRQNEKLFF | TGTGCCACCAGCAGAGATCTTTTGAGACAAAACGAAAAACTGTTTTTT | many | TRBJ1-4 | - | 16 | TRBV15
CASNNRGEGDGYTF | TGTGCCAGTAACAATCGAGGGGAAGGAGATGGCTACACCTTC | once | TRBJ1-2 | - | 14 | TRBV19
CSARDGGGPANSPLHF | TGCAGTGCTAGAGATGGGGGGGGACCGGCAAATTCACCCCTCCACTTC | many | TRBJ1-6 | - | 16 | TRBV20-1
CASSGPGTYEQYF | TGTGCCAGCAGCGGACCGGGCACCTACGAGCAGTACTTC | medium-sized | TRBJ2-7 | - | 13 | TRBV7-9
CASSFWTGGIYGYPF | TGTGCCAGCAGCTTCTGGACAGGGGGAATCTATGGCTACCCCTTC | - | TRBJ1-2 | TRBD1 | 15 | TRBV7-2
CATSGGQGGYGYTF | TGTGCCACCAGCGGGGGACAGGGAGGCTATGGCTACACCTTC | - | TRBJ1-2 | TRBD1 | 14 | TRBV15
CASSSAGSPGGYTF | TGCGCCAGCAGCTCGGCAGGTTCACCGGGCGGCTACACCTTC | - | TRBJ1-2 | - | 14 | TRBV5-1
CASSLARTGAEQYF | TGTGCCAGCAGTTTAGCGCGTACCGGGGCCGAGCAGTACTTC | large | TRBJ2-7 | - | 14 | TRBV12-3/TRBV12-4
CSAAGRTSGYNEQFF | TGCAGTGCTGCCGGTAGGACTAGCGGATACAATGAGCAGTTCTTC | - | TRBJ2-1 | TRBD2 | 15 | TRBV20-1
CSAPSGSGGAYEQYF | TGCAGTGCTCCCTCGGGGTCGGGGGGCGCCTACGAGCAGTACTTC | - | TRBJ2-7 | - | 15 | TRBV20-1
CSASQRTGTFNEKLFF | TGCAGTGCTAGTCAAAGGACAGGGACTTTTAATGAAAAACTGTTTTTT | many | TRBJ1-4 | TRBD1 | 16 | TRBV20-1
CASRPPNEKLFF | TGTGCCAGCAGACCGCCCAATGAAAAACTGTTTTTT | - | TRBJ1-4 | - | 12 | TRBV2
CASSFRGGYGYTF | TGTGCCAGCAGTTTCAGGGGTGGCTATGGCTACACCTTC | few | TRBJ1-2 | - | 13 | TRBV7-9
CAWSTQGGPWGYTF | TGTGCCTGGAGTACACAGGGTGGCCCTTGGGGCTACACCTTC | - | TRBJ1-2 | - | 14 | TRBV30
CSARDGRQGYHEQYF | TGCAGTGCTAGAGATGGGCGACAGGGTTACCACGAGCAGTACTTC | medium-sized | TRBJ2-7 | TRBD1 | 15 | TRBV20-1
CASSHGLATQETQYF | TGCGCCAGCAGCCATGGACTAGCGACTCAAGAGACCCAGTACTTC | - | TRBJ2-5 | TRBD2 | 15 | TRBV4-1
CASSPNHQGNEQFF | TGTGCCAGCAGTCCCAACCACCAAGGCAATGAGCAGTTCTTC | many | TRBJ2-1 | - | 14 | TRBV6-2/TRBV6-3
CATSRGDRSYGYTF | TGTGCCACCAGCAGAGGGGACAGGTCCTATGGCTACACCTTC | - | TRBJ1-2 | TRBD1 | 14 | TRBV15
CSAQFGVNYGYTF | TGCAGTGCCCAATTCGGGGTAAACTATGGCTACACCTTC | - | TRBJ1-2 | - | 13 | TRBV20-1
CSARHGVAGEAYEQYF | TGCAGTGCTAGGCACGGTGTAGCGGGAGAGGCCTACGAGCAGTACTTC | - | TRBJ2-7 | TRBD2 | 16 | TRBV20-1
CSATSAGTRGEQYF | TGCAGTGCGACCTCCGCCGGCACCAGGGGAGAGCAGTACTTC | - | TRBJ2-7 | - | 14 | TRBV20-1
CASSISGDHTDTQYF | TGTGCCAGTAGTATATCCGGGGACCACACAGATACGCAGTATTTT | - | TRBJ2-3 | - | 15 | TRBV19
CAISESASGSTDTQYF | TGTGCCATCAGTGAGTCGGCTAGCGGTAGCACAGATACGCAGTATTTT | many | TRBJ2-3 | TRBD2 | 16 | TRBV10-3
CASSLEPGNNEKLFF | TGTGCCAGCAGCTTAGAGCCGGGGAATAATGAAAAACTGTTTTTT | - | TRBJ1-4 | - | 15 | TRBV7-6